The clone carrying this TCR beta chain was observed a few times. These data originate in a study of T cells in Graves' hyperthyroidism and ophthalmopathy. There were TCR beta CDR3 regions amplified from RNA transcripts. The HTBI primer set served for first-round RT-PCR of the TCR CDR3. TCRdb re-derived calls from the multiplex PCR reads in MiXCR, one entry per CDR3 protein. The data show 600,000 to 850,000 distinct CDR3 sequences, 15% to 20% seen once. The clonotype originates from a woman between 45 and 60 years old with Graves' hyperthyroidism that later progressed to Graves' ophthalmopathy. The sample comprised blood.

The CDR3 region is CASSQMTGRSTEAFF. For the CDR3, the DNA is TGTGCCAGCAGCCAAATGACAGGGAGGTCCACTGAAGCTTTCTTT. V is TRBV14 and J is TRBJ1-1; 7 nucleotides line up with TRBD1. V gave up 2 bases and J gave up 4 bases; unmatched junction bases: 7. Germline-derived CDR1 and CDR2 are SGHDN and FVKESK. The CDR3 extends over 15 amino acids.